What follows is one T cell receptor beta chain and its context. Its antigen is still unknown. The record originates from a study of cytomegalovirus exposure and HLA in healthy donors. PCR primers comprised 60 Vbeta and 13 Jbeta primers. The data were produced by immunoSEQ multiplex PCR, yet TCRdb's version contains in-frame clones alone and is incomplete. The table records roughly 150,000 clones, approximately 70% of them present only once. Unrecorded immune exposures were likely, despite nominal health at sampling. Germline V gene sequence: CDR1 SGHTA, CDR2 FQGNSA. This CDR3 comprises 19 residues. Trimming removed 2 bases from V and 0 bases from J, with 17 bases in between. General study results and limits: Per a later analysis, about 17,000 TCR beta sequences showed association with HLA alleles at 0.05 false discovery rate. TRBV6-2, TRBV6-3 and some other V segments were excluded as indistinguishable.

The specimen sequenced was PBMCs. This chain links TRBV7-2 with TRBJ2-6; no clear D. This sequence originates from a woman in her twenties or thirties in good health and CMV-seronegative. CDR3: CASSLWSLMATSGANVLTF. CDR3 coding DNA: TGTGCCAGCAGCTTATGGAGTCTGATGGCAACCTCTGGGGCCAACGTCCTGACTTTC.